A single sample gave rise to the 3 T cell receptor beta chains below, sequenced in a study of blood T cell repertoires in COVID-19. TCRdb's copy holds only in-frame clones and misses some; the assay was immunoSEQ multiplex PCR. Of more than 85,000 clones in the sample, 87% are singletons; the top ten hold 2% to 2.5%. Sequencing input: peripheral blood. These receptors were collected from a man between 50 and 59 years old with active COVID-19.

This rearrangement joins TRBV7-6 to TRBJ2-4; 8 nucleotides align to TRBD2. CDR3 length: 15 residues. The trim removed 5 bases at V and 7 bases at J, leaving 10 bases unmatched. From germline, CDR1 is SGHVS and CDR2 FNYEAQ. The DNA of the CDR3 is TGTGCCAGCAGCGCAAGGGGGACTAGAGGGAACATTCAGTACTTC. It specifies CASSARGTRGNIQYF.

V gene TRBV6-1 combines with J gene TRBJ2-3, with TRBD2 matching over 8 bases. V gave up 3 bases and J gave up 6 bases; unmatched junction bases: 5. CDR1 is MNHNS and CDR2 is SASEGT in the germline V gene. The CDR3 spans 14 residues. The CDR3 here is CASSETGGPDTQYF. CDR3 DNA sequence: TGTGCCAGCAGTGAGACGGGGGGGCCGGATACGCAGTATTTT.

This chain connects TRBV5-4 to TRBJ2-5; 7 bases agree with TRBD1. The CDR3 length is 15 residues. CDR1 and CDR2 (germline): SGHNT, YYREEE (reference sequence). The V gene end was trimmed by 3 bases and the J gene end by 2 bases; junction bases not matched to a gene: 7. The CDR3 region is CASSYRGVGQETQYF. As DNA, the CDR3 is TGTGCCAGCAGCTACAGGGGAGTGGGGCAAGAGACCCAGTACTTC. Full variable domain (outside the CDR3, taken from reference TRBV5-4 and TRBJ2-5): ETGVTQSPTHLIKTRGQQVTLRCSSQSGHNTVSWYQQALGQGPQFIFQYYREEENGRGNFPPRFSGLQFPNYSSELNVNALELDDSALYLCASSYRGVGQETQYFGPGTRLLVL.